Listed below are T cell receptor beta chains from one sample, sequenced in a study of blood T cell repertoires in COVID-19. Libraries were prepared by immunoSEQ multiplex PCR; TCRdb keeps only in-frame clonotypes and omits some of them. This table has approximately 200,000 clones, less than 90% appearing once. Specimen: peripheral blood. The origin of the receptors is a man in his sixties or seventies with active or convalescent COVID-19. CDR3s include the opening cysteine and the closing phenylalanine or tryptophan. A D gene is named only where the DNA matches it firmly. Expanded clones get a size class; other rows say once, few or many, or leave the size out.

CDR3aa	CDR3nt	v_gene	j_gene	abundance	d_gene
CATSDSTGAAGYTF	TGTGCCACCAGTGATTCAACAGGGGCGGCTGGCTACACCTTC	TRBV24-1	TRBJ1-2	-	TRBD1
CASSSTSAGYSLTGELFF	TGTGCCAGCAGTTCTACTTCGGCCGGATACAGCCTCACCGGGGAGCTGTTTTTT	TRBV28	TRBJ2-2	-	-
CASSRDRATGELFF	TGTGCCAGCAGTCGCGACAGGGCCACCGGGGAGCTGTTTTTT	TRBV2	TRBJ2-2	-	TRBD1
CASSGGVRGNIQYF	TGTGCCAGCAGCGGGGGGGTACGAGGAAACATTCAGTACTTC	TRBV9	TRBJ2-4	-	-
CASSPSGAGYEQYF	TGCGCCAGCAGCCCTAGCGGGGCTGGGTACGAGCAGTACTTC	TRBV5-1	TRBJ2-7	-	TRBD2
CAWSGSSGYEQYF	TGTGCCTGGAGCGGGAGTTCGGGTTACGAGCAGTACTTC	TRBV30	TRBJ2-7	-	-
CASGAGTGGYEQYF	TGTGCCAGTGGAGCCGGGACAGGGGGCTACGAGCAGTACTTC	TRBV6-6	TRBJ2-7	-	TRBD1
CASSSAGNEQYF	TGTGCCAGCAGTTCGGCGGGGAACGAGCAGTACTTC	TRBV28	TRBJ2-7	-	-
CASSLAESVDLTGELFF	TGTGCCAGCAGCTTAGCGGAGTCGGTAGACCTTACCGGGGAGCTGTTTTTT	TRBV7-6	TRBJ2-2	-	-
CASSKSPGLVSTDTQYF	TGTGCCAGCAGCAAGAGCCCGGGACTAGTTAGCACAGATACGCAGTATTTT	TRBV3-1/TRBV3-2	TRBJ2-3	-	TRBD2
CASSQLRPTGQPITGELFF	TGTGCCAGCAGCCAACTTCGCCCCACAGGGCAGCCTATTACCGGGGAGCTGTTTTTT	TRBV14	TRBJ2-2	-	-
CASQRTSTDTQYF	TGTGCCAGCCAGCGCACTAGCACAGATACGCAGTATTTT	TRBV5-4	TRBJ2-3	-	-
CASSNQQVNLGETQYF	TGTGCCAGCAGCAACCAACAGGTAAACCTCGGGGAGACCCAGTACTTC	TRBV21-1	TRBJ2-5	-	-
CASSQTRTSGITGELFF	TGCGCCAGCAGCCAAACGAGGACTAGCGGGATAACCGGGGAGCTGTTTTTT	TRBV4-3	TRBJ2-2	-	TRBD2
CASSGGLAGGGQETQYF	TGTGCCAGCAGCGGGGGACTAGCGGGAGGGGGCCAAGAGACCCAGTACTTC	TRBV7-7	TRBJ2-5	-	TRBD2
CASSGGTGLETQYF	TGTGCCAGCAGCGGAGGGACAGGTTTGGAGACCCAGTACTTC	TRBV11-2	TRBJ2-5	-	TRBD1
CASSLVAGGDEQYF	TGTGCCAGCAGCTTGGTTGCAGGGGGCGACGAGCAGTACTTC	TRBV5-4	TRBJ2-7	-	TRBD1
CASSYPTGPTYEQYF	TGTGCCAGCAGTTACCCGACAGGGCCCACCTACGAGCAGTACTTC	TRBV6-2/TRBV6-3	TRBJ2-7	-	TRBD1
CASRRGTGEIGEQYF	TGTGCCAGCAGACGCGGGACAGGGGAAATAGGCGAGCAGTACTTC	TRBV3-1/TRBV3-2	TRBJ2-7	few	TRBD1
CASSIGGVETQYF	TGTGCCAGTAGTATCGGGGGGGTGGAGACCCAGTACTTC	TRBV19	TRBJ2-5	-	TRBD2
CASSQASGGYDEQFF	TGTGCCAGCAGCCAAGCCAGCGGGGGGTACGATGAGCAGTTCTTC	TRBV3-1/TRBV3-2	TRBJ2-1	-	TRBD2
CASSPPGGRNTGELFF	TGTGCCAGCTCACCACCAGGAGGGAGGAACACCGGGGAGCTGTTTTTT	TRBV18	TRBJ2-2	once	-
CASGGNPSYNSPLHF	TGTGCCAGCGGGGGGAATCCGTCCTATAATTCACCCCTCCACTTT	TRBV28	TRBJ1-6	-	-
CASSVSQGPTYEQYF	TGTGCCAGCAGCGTATCGCAGGGTCCCACCTACGAGCAGTACTTC	TRBV9	TRBJ2-7	-	-
CASSPPYRGKETQYF	TGTGCCAGCTCACCACCGTACAGGGGAAAAGAGACCCAGTACTTC	TRBV18	TRBJ2-5	-	TRBD1
CAWSVPRGPNYGYTF	TGTGCCTGGAGTGTACCCAGGGGACCCAACTATGGCTACACCTTC	TRBV30	TRBJ1-2	-	-
CSAEKGDPSNEQFF	TGCAGCGCTGAAAAGGGGGACCCCTCCAATGAGCAGTTCTTC	TRBV29-1	TRBJ2-1	-	-
CAILADSNTEAFF	TGTGCCATCCTGGCCGATTCCAACACTGAAGCTTTCTTT	TRBV10-3	TRBJ1-1	-	-
CASSHPFSGGVGTGELFF	TGCGCCAGCAGTCATCCCTTTTCTGGGGGCGTGGGGACCGGGGAGCTGTTTTTT	TRBV23-1	TRBJ2-2	-	-
CASSEGSGANVLTF	TGTGCCAGTAGTGAGGGCTCTGGGGCCAACGTCCTGACTTTC	TRBV19	TRBJ2-6	-	-
CASSPETGGLTDTQYF	TGTGCCAGCTCACCCGAAACAGGGGGCCTAACAGATACGCAGTATTTT	TRBV18	TRBJ2-3	-	TRBD1
CASSIVVRGDIQYF	TGTGCCAGTAGTATAGTGGTCCGGGGGGACATTCAGTACTTC	TRBV19	TRBJ2-4	-	TRBD2
CASSPVRGSGEQYF	TGTGCCAGCAGCCCGGTCAGGGGTTCCGGAGAGCAGTACTTC	TRBV6-6	TRBJ2-7	-	-
CASGDYFTDTQYF	TGTGCCAGCGGGGACTACTTCACAGATACGCAGTATTTT	TRBV2	TRBJ2-3	few	TRBD2
CASSPYQGATDTQYF	TGTGCCAGCAGCCCCTACCAGGGGGCCACAGATACGCAGTATTTT	TRBV9	TRBJ2-3	-	TRBD1
CASSLGRARELFF	TGCGCCAGCAGCTTGGGGCGGGCCCGGGAGCTGTTTTTT	TRBV5-1	TRBJ2-2	once	-
CASRGTGIAEAFF	TGTGCCAGCAGAGGGACAGGGATCGCTGAAGCTTTCTTT	TRBV6-5	TRBJ1-1	-	TRBD1
CASSLAAGYEQYF	TGTGCCAGCAGCTTAGCCGCGGGATACGAGCAGTACTTC	TRBV7-2	TRBJ2-7	-	-